This T cell receptor (beta chain) came from a study of T cells in Graves' hyperthyroidism and ophthalmopathy. Overall study: Pretreatment peripheral blood was obtained at initial diagnosis.

This clonotype was seen a few times. Its antigen remains unknown. Trimming stripped 1 base from V and 2 bases from J, with 9 bases between. The CDR3 spans 14 residues. From germline, CDR1 is MNHEY and CDR2 SVGAGI. The authors deemed Graves' hyperthyroidism stable absent ophthalmopathy progression within 18 months. Diagnoses rested on clinical symptoms, serum thyroxine and TRAb, thyroid ultrasound and orbital computed tomography. Overall study results and limits: Most thyroid-expanded clonotypes above 0.001 were also found in blood.

RNA transcripts yielded amplified TCR beta CDR3 regions. During a first-round RT-PCR of the TCR CDR3, the HTBI primer set was used. TCRdb reanalysed the multiplex PCR reads using MiXCR and keeps one entry per CDR3 protein. Among hundreds of thousands of distinct CDR3 sequences listed, less than 15% were seen once. The material sequenced was blood. The gene calls are TRBV6-5 and TRBJ2-7, with D possibly being TRBD2 (6 bases). This TCR derives from a woman aged 18-29 years with Graves' hyperthyroidism. The CDR3 is CASSYYPGAYEQYF. The CDR3 nucleotides are TGTGCCAGCAGTTACTATCCGGGGGCCTACGAGCAGTACTTC.